Presented here are 15 T cell receptor beta chains from one specimen sequenced in a study of cytomegalovirus exposure and HLA in healthy donors. A multiplex PCR was run with 60 Vbeta primers and 13 Jbeta primers. Data came from immunoSEQ multiplex PCR; TCRdb stores just in-frame clones and leaves some out. The table has around 170,000 clones, roughly 82% seen once. Sequencing was carried out using PBMCs. All receptors come from a woman in her forties or fifties in good health and CMV-seronegative.

V is TRBV7-9 and J is TRBJ2-2; TRBD2 is a possible D gene (5 bases). From germline, CDR1 is SEHNR and CDR2 FQNEAQ (reference sequence). This CDR3 region has 16 residues. V lost 2 bases to trimming and J lost 5 bases, with 15 bases between them. CDR3: CASSLRLIINTGELFF. The CDR3 coding sequence is TGTGCCAGCAGCTTAAGACTAATTATCAATACCGGGGAGCTGTTTTTT.

The CDR3 nucleotides are TGTGCCATCAGCCCCCAAAACAGGGGGATTGAAGCTTTCTTT. Translation: CAISPQNRGIEAFF. V gene TRBV10-3 combines with J gene TRBJ1-1; 8 bases align to TRBD1. Losses at the gene ends were 6 bases for V and 7 bases for J; bases not matched to a gene: 10. Germline V lookup: CDR1 ENHRY, CDR2 SYGVKD. The CDR3 is made up of 14 amino acids.

The rearrangement uses TRBV18 and TRBJ2-5; 8 nucleotides line up with TRBD2. Germline assignment: CDR1 KGHSH and CDR2 LQKENI. Trimming removed 3 bases from V and 4 bases from J; junction bases left unmatched: 10. This CDR3 contains 16 residues. The CDR3 bases are TGTGCCAGCTCACCCGGTTTCCTGACTAGCGCAGAGACCCAGTACTTC. This gives the protein CASSPGFLTSAETQYF. The full variable domain, with the rest looked up from reference TRBV18 and TRBJ2-5, is NAGVMQNPRHLVRRRGQEARLRCSPMKGHSHVYWYRQLPEEGLKFMVYLQKENIIDESGMPKERFSAEFPKEGPSILRIQQVVRGDSAAYFCASSPGFLTSAETQYFGPGTRLLVL.

This clone was found once. V usage is TRBV6-5 and J usage is TRBJ2-7; the D gene is possibly TRBD1 (5 bases). Germline V lookup: CDR1 MNHEY, CDR2 SVGAGI. The germline V and J ends were trimmed by 7 bases and 0 bases, with 13 bases remaining between them. The CDR3 sequence is 14 residues long. In DNA, the CDR3 is TGTGCCAGCAAAAGGGGTAGAAGCTCCTACGAGCAGTACTTC. Its protein is CASKRGRSSYEQYF.

CDR3 sequence: CASSVGLTDTQYF. As DNA, the CDR3 is TGTGCCAGCAGCGTAGGGCTCACAGATACGCAGTATTTT. The chain is built from TRBV9 and TRBJ2-3; D not resolved. The CDR3 covers 13 residues. V was cut by 0 bases and J by 2 bases, with 4 bases left in between. From germline, CDR1 is SGDLS and CDR2 YYNGEE. Filled out from reference TRBV9 and TRBJ2-3, the complete variable domain reads DSGVTQTPKHLITATGQRVTLRCSPRSGDLSVYWYQQSLDQGLQFLIQYYNGEERAKGNILERFSAQQFPDLHSELNLSSLELGDSALYFCASSVGLTDTQYFGPGTRLTVL.

The chain links TRBV6-1 to TRBJ2-7, with D possibly TRBD1 on 6 matching bases. V shed 6 bases and J shed 3 bases, with 18 bases lying between them. CDR1 is MNHNS and CDR2 is SASEGT in the germline V gene. The CDR3 runs to 15 residues. The CDR3 DNA reads as TGTGCCAGCAGCCGGGACATCCTAACGGTCTACGAGCAGTACTTC. Its translation is CASSRDILTVYEQYF.

This clone was recorded a few times. The chain has TRBV28 and TRBJ2-7; tentatively, D is TRBD1 (6 bases). Per the germline V gene, CDR1 is MDHEN and CDR2 is SYDVKM. The length of the CDR3 is 14 residues. V shed 3 bases and J shed 3 bases, with 12 bases lying between them. The CDR3 DNA sequence: TGTGCCAGCAGTTTTTATGAGGACAGCTACGAGCAGTACTTC. As protein: CASSFYEDSYEQYF.

This clone was detected only once. The CDR3, as DNA: TGTGCCAGCAGCTTGGCGCAGTCCTACGAGCAGTACTTC. Protein sequence: CASSLAQSYEQYF. This sequence joins TRBV5-4 and TRBJ2-7; no firm D call. V was cut by 0 bases and J by 1 base, with 5 bases left in between. Germline V gene lookup returns CDR1 SGHNT and CDR2 YYREEE (reference sequence). The length of the CDR3 is 13 residues. The whole variable domain, remainder taken from reference TRBV5-4 and TRBJ2-7, is ETGVTQSPTHLIKTRGQQVTLRCSSQSGHNTVSWYQQALGQGPQFIFQYYREEENGRGNFPPRFSGLQFPNYSSELNVNALELDDSALYLCASSLAQSYEQYFGPGTRLTVT.

Points on this clone: Other DNA sequences in the sample encode the same CDR3. The chain couples TRBV7-8 to TRBJ2-3; the match to TRBD2 covers 7 bases. CDR1 SGHVS and CDR2 FQNEAQ come from the germline V gene. With 11 bases clipped from V and 0 bases from J, the junction kept 8 bases outside the gene matches. The CDR3 is 14 amino acids. The CDR3 reads CAGTGRPSTDTQYF. CDR3 nucleotides: TGTGCCGGTACCGGGAGGCCTAGCACAGATACGCAGTATTTT.

The chain combines TRBV7-9 with TRBJ2-5; D gene ambiguous. The CDR3 spans 14 residues. V gave up 2 bases and J gave up 0 bases, with 7 bases separating them. CDR1 SEHNR and CDR2 FQNEAQ come from the germline V gene (reference sequence). This chain's CDR3 is CASSLLDYQETQYF. Here the CDR3 DNA reads TGTGCCAGCAGCTTACTAGACTACCAAGAGACCCAGTACTTC. Complete variable domain (other parts from reference TRBV7-9 and TRBJ2-5): DTGVSQNPRHKITKRGQNVTFRCDPISEHNRLYWYRQTLGQGPEFLTYFQNEAQLEKSRLLSDRFSAERPKGSFSTLEIQRTEQGDSAMYLCASSLLDYQETQYFGPGTRLLVL.

The chain joins TRBV2 to TRBJ1-4, with D unresolved. V was trimmed by 10 bases and J by 8 bases, leaving 26 bases between them. Germline V gene sequence: CDR1 SNHLY, CDR2 FYNNEI. The CDR3 has 16 residues. In DNA form, the CDR3 reads TGTGCCACCCTCCTAAAAGGGCAACTAGGGAAAGAAAAACTGTTTTTT. It yields the protein CATLLKGQLGKEKLFF. The complete variable domain, with remaining parts taken from reference TRBV2 and TRBJ1-4, reads EPEVTQTPSHQVTQMGQEVILRCVPISNHLYFYWYRQILGQKVEFLVSFYNNEISEKSEIFDDQFSVERPDGSNFTLKIRSTKLEDSAMYFCATLLKGQLGKEKLFFGSGTQLSVL.

The chain combines TRBV20-1 with TRBJ2-7; D gene unclear. V was shortened by 6 bases and J by 3 bases, with 9 bases between the two germline ends. Germline assignment: CDR1 DFQATT and CDR2 SNEGSKA (reference sequence). The CDR3 totals 11 residues. The CDR3, as DNA: TGCAGTGCGTGGCTGTACTACGAGCAGTACTTC. Protein product: CSAWLYYEQYF.

The chain uses TRBV18 and TRBJ2-2; D is unresolved. Trimming stripped 8 bases from V and 4 bases from J, with 17 bases between. Germline loops: CDR1 KGHSH, CDR2 LQKENI. The CDR3 sequence is 15 residues long. In DNA form, the CDR3 reads TGTGCCAGCGAAGCAGAGGTGCGAGGCACCGGGGAGCTGTTTTTT. Its translation: CASEAEVRGTGELFF.

This clone was observed once. The chain links TRBV5-1 to TRBJ2-7; 8 bases are shared with TRBD2. This CDR3 is 15 amino acids long. Germline V lookup: CDR1 SGHRS, CDR2 YFSETQ. V lost 4 bases and J lost 3; bases outside the gene matches: 9. CDR3 nucleotides: TGCGCCAGCAGCCACGAGATTCGGGGGGGCTACGAGCAGTACTTC. Its protein is CASSHEIRGGYEQYF.

This chain joins TRBV9 and TRBJ2-2; TRBD1 aligns across 9 bases. The germline V gene has CDR1 SGDLS and CDR2 YYNGEE. The V segment lost 2 bases and the J segment 6 bases; nucleotides outside the gene matches: 11. CDR3 length: 17 residues. The DNA for the CDR3 is TGTGCCAGCAGCGTCAGCACCGGGACAGGGCTCCCCGGGGAGCTGTTTTTT. Its protein is CASSVSTGTGLPGELFF.